Shown below are 28 T cell receptor beta chains from a single sample sequenced in a study of T-cell reconstitution after alpha-beta-depleted transplantation in children. Unique molecular identifiers were incorporated when the TCRbeta library was constructed. MiXCR, run by TCRdb on the PCR reads, gives a single entry per CDR3 protein. The top ten clones hold about 5.4% of a sample with around 240,000 distinct CDR3 sequences, about 9.6% of them seen once. The sequences come from PBMCs from the stem cell graft donor, collected from the stem cell graft. These TCRs come from a human donor who donated a stem cell graft to a child with SCID.

This clonotype was seen at least ten times. This sequence joins TRBV5-6 and TRBJ2-3; D gene ambiguous. Germline V gene sequence: CDR1 SGHDT, CDR2 YYEEEE. The CDR3 is 15 residues long. The V and J ends lost 4 bases and 2 bases respectively, with 14 bases between them. The CDR3 DNA reads as TGTGCCAGCAGCACGAACATGGGATCCACAGATACGCAGTATTTT. It yields the protein CASSTNMGSTDTQYF. Complete variable domain (other parts from reference TRBV5-6 and TRBJ2-3): DAGVTQSPTHLIKTRGQQVTLRCSPKSGHDTVSWYQQALGQGPQFIFQYYEEEERQRGNFPDRFSGHQFPNYSSELNVNALLLGDSALYLCASSTNMGSTDTQYFGPGTRLTVL.

This clonotype was seen many times. J is TRBJ1-2 and V is TRBV6-1; D call uncertain. The V gene's germline CDR1 is MNHNS and CDR2 SASEGT. The germline V and J ends were trimmed by 6 bases and 0 bases, with 8 bases remaining between them. CDR3 length equals 13 residues. The CDR3 DNA reads TGTGCCAGCAGGGTCGGTCCTAACTATGGCTACACCTTC. It encodes CASRVGPNYGYTF.

This clonotype was recorded many times. The rearrangement links TRBV5-1 to TRBJ1-1, with D unresolved. Germline loops: CDR1 SGHRS, CDR2 YFSETQ. This CDR3 region has 14 residues. Trimming shortened V by 0 bases and J by 0 bases, and 6 bases separated the two germline ends. CDR3 sequence: CASSLVSLNTEAFF. Here the CDR3 DNA reads TGCGCCAGCAGCTTGGTGTCGTTGAACACTGAAGCTTTCTTT.

This clonotype was seen at least ten times. The V gene is TRBV9, the J gene TRBJ2-3; D call uncertain. Trimming pared 4 bases from V and 2 bases from J, leaving 8 bases between. The CDR3 extends over 13 amino acids. Germline lookup yields CDR1 SGDLS and CDR2 YYNGEE. The CDR3, as DNA: TGTGCCAGCAGCAGGGCCCACACAGATACGCAGTATTTT. Its translation is CASSRAHTDTQYF.

This clonotype was counted ten times or more. This chain joins TRBV3-1 and TRBJ1-2; no definite D call. V lost 0 bases, J lost 8 bases, and 13 bases lay in between. The CDR3 covers 14 residues. Germline values: CDR1 LGHDT, CDR2 YNNKEL (reference sequence). CDR3 residues: CASSQDTLKAGYTF. The CDR3 nucleotides read TGTGCCAGCAGCCAAGATACCCTCAAAGCAGGCTACACCTTC.

The chain uses TRBV10-2 and TRBJ2-7; weak D call: TRBD2 (6 bases). From germline, CDR1 is WSHSY and CDR2 SAAADI. V gave up 7 bases and J gave up 5 bases, with 18 bases separating them. CDR3 length: 14 amino acids. The CDR3 DNA follows: TGCGCCAGCATAAGGGCCGGGGGTAGGGACGAGCAGTACTTC. Translation gives CASIRAGGRDEQYF.

This clonotype showed up many times. This rearrangement joins TRBV20-1 to TRBJ2-1, with 8 bases aligning to TRBD2. CDR3 length: 15 residues. The germline V gene has CDR1 DFQATT and CDR2 SNEGSKA (reference sequence). V dropped 2 bases and J dropped 0; count of bases not matched to a gene: 3. In DNA, the CDR3 is TGCAGTGCTAGATTCCGGGGGGGCTCCTACAATGAGCAGTTCTTC. Protein: CSARFRGGSYNEQFF.

Comment on this clonotype: A clone one base away is much larger, so this may be a read error. J is TRBJ2-5 and V is TRBV5-1; D possibly corresponds to TRBD1 (7 bases). Germline V gene data show CDR1 as SGHRS and CDR2 as YFSETQ. There are 16 residues in the CDR3. CDR3 coding DNA: TGCGCCAGCAGCTTGGCCAAGGTTCAGGGGGGCGAGACCCAGTCCTTC. Amino acid sequence: CASSLAKVQGGETQSF.

The sample holds many counts of this clonotype. V is TRBV6-1 and J is TRBJ1-2; the D gene is possibly TRBD1 (5 bases). This CDR3 has 13 amino acids. Germline CDR1 reads MNHNS; CDR2 reads SASEGT. V lost 5 bases and J 3 bases, leaving 10 bases between the germline ends. This CDR3 reads CASSTGTDYGYTF. The DNA of the CDR3 is TGTGCCAGCAGTACCGGGACGGACTATGGCTACACCTTC.

For this clonotype: A much larger clone differs from this one at a single base, so this may be a read error. The rearrangement links TRBV27 to TRBJ1-3; 7 bases agree with TRBD1. Germline V gene data show CDR1 as MNHEY and CDR2 as SMNVEV (reference sequence). CDR3 length: 13 residues. The CDR3 bases are TGTGCCAGCAGACAGGGGACTGGAATCACCATATATTTT. Translated, it gives CASRQGTGITIYF.

Ten or more counts support this clonotype. The chain uses TRBV7-8 and TRBJ2-5, with D tentatively TRBD1 (5 bases). The CDR3 length is 14 residues. The V end lost 5 bases, the J end lost 2 bases, and 12 bases lay between the germline ends. Germline values: CDR1 SGHVS, CDR2 FQNEAQ. CDR3 bases: TGTGCCAGCAGCCAATTGGACAATCAAGAGACCCAGTACTTC. Its translation: CASSQLDNQETQYF.

This clonotype was seen ten or more times. The V gene is TRBV6-1, the J gene TRBJ2-3; TRBD2 agrees at 15 bases. The J segment lost 7 bases and the V segment lost 10 bases, leaving 9 bases of the junction unmatched. Germline V lookup: CDR1 MNHNS, CDR2 SASEGT. The CDR3 runs to 15 residues. CDR3 sequence: CATYSGTSGGNTQYF. The CDR3 DNA sequence: TGTGCCACCTACTCCGGGACTAGCGGGGGGAATACGCAGTATTTT.

Many counts were recorded for this clonotype. The chain uses TRBV5-1 and TRBJ1-1, with 8 bases that match TRBD1. Trimming at V came to 7 bases and at J to 6 bases, leaving 11 bases not matched to a gene. Germline CDR1 and CDR2: SGHRS and YFSETQ. The CDR3 length is 14 residues. CDR3 sequence: CASGRDRLNPEAFF. The CDR3 DNA reads as TGCGCCAGCGGCCGGGACAGGCTCAATCCTGAAGCTTTCTTT.

Ten or more counts support this clonotype. The chain couples TRBV28 to TRBJ1-5; weak D call: TRBD1 (6 bases). This CDR3 has 11 residues. Germline CDR1 is MDHEN and CDR2 is SYDVKM. V lost 6 bases, J lost 9 bases, and 9 bases lay in between. The CDR3 DNA reads TGTGCCAGCAGCTTCAGGGGGCCCCAGCATTTT. Protein: CASSFRGPQHF.

The table lists this clonotype with many counts. The gene calls are TRBV29-1 and TRBJ2-5; D might be TRBD1 (6 bases). The V gene lost 3 bases and the J gene lost 3 bases, with 11 bases spanning the gap. The germline gives CDR1 SQVTM, CDR2 ANQGSEA. This CDR3 spans 13 amino acids. Here the CDR3 DNA reads TGCAGCGTTGATCGGGCAGGGGAAGAGACCCAGTACTTC. Protein product: CSVDRAGEETQYF.

This clonotype came up many times. The chain recombines TRBV5-1 with TRBJ1-1, with D unclear. Between the trimmed V and J ends, which lost 4 bases and 5 bases, there was a span of 18 bases. CDR3 size: 15 residues. Germline CDR1 is SGHRS and CDR2 is YFSETQ. The CDR3 nucleotides read TGCGCCAGCAGCGTCACCGGGTCCAGAGGGACTGAAGCTTTCTTT. It yields the protein CASSVTGSRGTEAFF.

This clonotype came up many times. The chain employs TRBV9 and TRBJ1-6; TRBD1 might be the D (5 bases). The germline V gene has CDR1 SGDLS and CDR2 YYNGEE. The germline V and J ends were trimmed by 0 bases and 5 bases, with 15 bases remaining between them. The CDR3 length is 17 residues. Here the CDR3 DNA reads TGTGCCAGCAGCGTAGACCCCGGACAAAGGAATAATTCACCCCTCCACTTT. The encoded protein is CASSVDPGQRNNSPLHF.

This clonotype was seen at least ten times. The rearrangement links TRBV7-9 to TRBJ2-7; D may correspond to TRBD1 or TRBD2 (6 bases each). The V gene's germline CDR1 is SEHNR and CDR2 FQNEAQ (reference sequence). The CDR3 totals 16 residues. V was clipped by 5 bases and J by 6 bases, with 23 bases between them. The CDR3 bases are TGTGCCAGCAGCGCCCCTGGGCAGGGGACTGTGCTCGAGCAGTACTTC. Translated: CASSAPGQGTVLEQYF.

This clonotype occurred many times. This chain connects TRBV5-1 to TRBJ1-1; D might be TRBD1 (6 bases). The V gene's germline CDR1 is SGHRS and CDR2 YFSETQ. Trimming cost V 4 bases and J 4 bases, with 14 bases left between them. The CDR3 length is 14 residues. The CDR3 protein is CASSTEGGGTEAFF. DNA for the CDR3: TGCGCCAGCAGCACCGAGGGGGGGGGCACTGAAGCTTTCTTT. The variable domain in full, completed from reference TRBV5-1 and TRBJ1-1, reads KAGVTQTPRYLIKTRGQQVTLSCSPISGHRSVSWYQQTPGQGLQFLFEYFSETQRNKGNFPGRFSGRQFSNSRSEMNVSTLELGDSALYLCASSTEGGGTEAFFGQGTRLTVV.

This clonotype showed up many times. The J gene is TRBJ2-1, the V gene TRBV20-1; D possibly corresponds to TRBD2 (6 bases). Trimming took 1 base from V and 0 from J, leaving 7 bases between them. The CDR3 has 14 residues. The germline V gene has CDR1 DFQATT and CDR2 SNEGSKA (reference sequence). In nucleotides, the CDR3 is TGCAGTGCTAGAGCCGGGAGCTCCTACAATGAGCAGTTCTTC. Its translation: CSARAGSSYNEQFF.

There are many counts of this clonotype. The chain carries TRBV29-1 and TRBJ1-2; D ambiguous. Per germline, CDR1 SQVTM and CDR2 ANQGSEA. The CDR3 is 12 amino acids. Trimming shortened V by 1 base and J by 6 bases, and 9 bases separated the two germline ends. The CDR3 DNA is TGCAGCGTTGAAGTGTATGGGCATGGCTACACCTTC. It yields the protein CSVEVYGHGYTF.

This clonotype turned up a few times. The rearrangement joins TRBV3-1 to TRBJ2-1; maybe TRBD1 (8 bases). CDR1 LGHDT and CDR2 YNNKEL come from the germline V gene (reference sequence). This CDR3 is built from 15 residues. V shed 4 bases and J shed 9 bases, with 19 bases lying between them. CDR3 bases: TGTGCCAGCAGCCTCCGGACAGGGAGGGAGGTTGAGCAGTTCTTC. Amino acid sequence: CASSLRTGREVEQFF.

This clonotype was recorded at least ten times. The rearrangement joins TRBV20-1 to TRBJ2-2, with 12 bases lining up with TRBD2. The V gene's germline CDR1 is DFQATT and CDR2 SNEGSKA (reference sequence). The J segment lost 1 base and the V segment lost 3 bases, leaving 12 bases of the junction unmatched. This CDR3 is built from 19 residues. DNA of the CDR3: TGCAGTGCTAGGGCCTCTAGCGGGGGGGCCTCGCTGAACACCGGGGAGCTGTTTTTT. It encodes CSARASSGGASLNTGELFF.

Of note for this clonotype: This may be a read error, as it is one base from a much larger clone. Here the CDR3 DNA reads TGTGCCAGCACAGCAAGCTCTGGAAACACCATACATTTT. This translates into CASTASSGNTIHF. The genes are TRBV2 and TRBJ1-3; D gene uncertain. CDR3 length: 13 residues. In germline, CDR1 is SNHLY, CDR2 FYNNEI.

Remarks on this clonotype: A single base separates this from a much larger clone, so it may be a read error. J is TRBJ1-4 and V is TRBV2; D perhaps matches TRBD1 (6 bases). Germline values: CDR1 SNHLY, CDR2 FYNNEI. The CDR3 contains 15 residues. CDR3 sequence: CPSTETGTTNEKLFF. The CDR3 coding sequence is TGTCCCAGCACTGAAACAGGGACTACTAATGAAAAACTGTTTTTT.

This clonotype appeared many times. At one end the junction does not follow the germline gene, possibly because of a read error. This rearrangement joins TRBV6-5 to TRBJ2-3, with 9 bases aligning to TRBD2. Germline CDR1 MNHEY, CDR2 SVGAGI. The CDR3 sequence is 14 residues long. For the CDR3, the DNA is TGTGCCAGCAGTACTGGGACTAGCATAGATACGCAGTATTTT. Translating it yields CASSTGTSIDTQYF.

This clonotype occurred many times. The chain is built from TRBV2 and TRBJ2-3; possibly TRBD2 for D (7 bases). Looked up from germline, CDR1 is SNHLY and CDR2 is FYNNEI. CDR3 length: 14 residues. The V end was cut by 6 bases, the J end by 4 bases, with 14 bases between. The CDR3: CASSGRGASDTQYF. The CDR3 DNA reads as TGTGCCAGCAGCGGCCGGGGGGCATCAGATACGCAGTATTTT. The whole variable domain, filled in from reference TRBV2 and TRBJ2-3, reads EPEVTQTPSHQVTQMGQEVILRCVPISNHLYFYWYRQILGQKVEFLVSFYNNEISEKSEIFDDQFSVERPDGSNFTLKIRSTKLEDSAMYFCASSGRGASDTQYFGPGTRLTVL.

V is TRBV12-3 or TRBV12-4 and J is TRBJ1-4, with 8 bases matching TRBD1. V shed 8 bases, J shed 8 bases, and the junction held 7 bases outside the gene matches. The CDR3 sequence is 13 residues long. The CDR3 sequence is CASLPDREEKLFF. As DNA, the CDR3 is TGTGCCAGCCTGCCGGACAGGGAAGAAAAACTGTTTTTT.